This T cell receptor beta chain derives from a study of blood T cells in healthy people across ages. On the study more broadly: For every two T cells, template switching captured about one barcoded beta molecule. Study observations and caveats: A strong correlation was found between TCR beta diversity and the percentage of naive T cells. The recorded TCR beta diversity per million T cells decreased in a roughly linear manner with age.

Together with a sample-barcoded 5' primer, a J-beta primer mix was included in a second PCR lasting about 7 to 11 cycles. TCRdb analysed the 5' RACE reads with MiXCR anew, one entry per CDR3 protein. In the table there are around 1,000,000 distinct CDR3 sequences, under 40% of which are singletons. From germline, CDR1 is SGDLS and CDR2 YYNGEE. The CDR3 has 14 amino acids. Trimming at V came to 3 bases and at J to 4 bases, leaving 4 bases not matched to a gene. This clonotype was seen a handful of times. Its antigen remains unidentified. The specimen was blood. The J gene is TRBJ2-3, the V gene TRBV9; TRBD2 matches 8 bases. The sequence was collected from a man aged 18 to 30 in good health. The CDR3 spells CASSAGGGSDTQYF. The CDR3 nucleotides read TGTGCCAGCAGCGCCGGGGGGGGGTCAGATACGCAGTATTTT.